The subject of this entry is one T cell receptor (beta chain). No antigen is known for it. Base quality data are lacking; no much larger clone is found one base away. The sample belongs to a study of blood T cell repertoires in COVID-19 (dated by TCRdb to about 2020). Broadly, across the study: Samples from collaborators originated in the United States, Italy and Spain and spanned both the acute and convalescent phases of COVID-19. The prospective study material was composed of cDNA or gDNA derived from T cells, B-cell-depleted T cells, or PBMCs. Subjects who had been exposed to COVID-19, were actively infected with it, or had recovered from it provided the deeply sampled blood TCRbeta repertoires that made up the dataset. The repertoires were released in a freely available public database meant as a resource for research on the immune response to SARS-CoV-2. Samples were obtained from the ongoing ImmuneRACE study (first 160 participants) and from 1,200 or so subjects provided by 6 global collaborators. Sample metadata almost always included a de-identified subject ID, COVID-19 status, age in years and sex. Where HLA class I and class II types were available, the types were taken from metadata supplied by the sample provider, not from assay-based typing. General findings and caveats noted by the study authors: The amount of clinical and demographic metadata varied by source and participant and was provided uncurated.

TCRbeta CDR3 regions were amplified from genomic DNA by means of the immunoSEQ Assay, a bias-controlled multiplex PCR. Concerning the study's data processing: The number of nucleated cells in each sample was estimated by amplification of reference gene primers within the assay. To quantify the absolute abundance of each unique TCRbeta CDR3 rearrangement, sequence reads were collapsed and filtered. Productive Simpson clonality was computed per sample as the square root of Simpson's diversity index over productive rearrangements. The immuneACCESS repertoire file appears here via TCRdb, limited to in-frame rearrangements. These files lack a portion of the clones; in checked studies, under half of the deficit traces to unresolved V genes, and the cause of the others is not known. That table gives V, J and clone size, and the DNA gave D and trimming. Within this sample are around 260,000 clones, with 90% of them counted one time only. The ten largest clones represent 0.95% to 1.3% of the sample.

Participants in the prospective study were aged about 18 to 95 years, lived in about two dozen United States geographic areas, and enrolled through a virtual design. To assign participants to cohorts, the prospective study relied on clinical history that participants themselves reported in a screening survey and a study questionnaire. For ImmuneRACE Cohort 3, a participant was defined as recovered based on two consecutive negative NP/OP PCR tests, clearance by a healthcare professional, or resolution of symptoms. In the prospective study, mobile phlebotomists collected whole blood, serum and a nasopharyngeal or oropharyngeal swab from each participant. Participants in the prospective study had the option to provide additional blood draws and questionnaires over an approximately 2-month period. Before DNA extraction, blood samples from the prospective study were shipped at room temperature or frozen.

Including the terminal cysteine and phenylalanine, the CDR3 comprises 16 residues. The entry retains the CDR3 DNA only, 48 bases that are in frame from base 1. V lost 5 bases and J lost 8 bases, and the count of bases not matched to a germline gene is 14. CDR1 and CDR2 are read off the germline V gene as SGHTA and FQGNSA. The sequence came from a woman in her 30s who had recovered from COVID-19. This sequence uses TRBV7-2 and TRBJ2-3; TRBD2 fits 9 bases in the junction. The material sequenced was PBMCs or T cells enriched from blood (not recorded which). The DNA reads TGTGCCAGCAGCCCTACCGGGACTAGCTTTCCTAGTACGCAGTATTTT. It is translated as CASSPTGTSFPSTQYF.